These 25 T cell receptor beta chains originate from one sample sequenced in a study of blood T cell repertoires in COVID-19. Profiling relied on immunoSEQ multiplex PCR, and the TCRdb table lists in-frame clones only, not all of them. The sample gives some 300,000 clones, roughly nine tenths of which show up once; approximately 4.1% is in the top ten. Material: PBMCs or T cells enriched from blood (not recorded which). These receptors all stem from a woman in her twenties or thirties who had been exposed to COVID-19.

The V call is TRBV18, the J call TRBJ1-3; tentative D call: TRBD1 (6 bases). The CDR3 has 16 residues. Trimming shortened V by 5 bases and J by 0 bases, and 14 bases separated the two germline ends. Germline CDR1 is KGHSH and CDR2 is LQKENI. The CDR3 DNA is TGTGCCAGCTCAGCGACAGACAGGAGCTCTGGAAACACCATATATTTT. Its protein is CASSATDRSSGNTIYF.

This chain links TRBV7-3 with TRBJ2-5; 9 nucleotides align to TRBD1. V lost 4 bases to trimming and J lost 4 bases; unmatched junction nucleotides: 10. Per the germline V gene, CDR1 is SGHTA and CDR2 is FQGTGA. The CDR3 sequence is 16 residues long. CDR3 coding DNA: TGTGCCAGCAGCTCCGTCGGACAGGGGAGCAGAGAGACCCAGTACTTC. Its translation: CASSSVGQGSRETQYF. Variable domain in full (rest from reference TRBV7-3 and TRBJ2-5): GAGVSQTPSNKVTEKGKYVELRCDPISGHTALYWYRQSLGQGPEFLIYFQGTGAADDSGLPNDRFFAVRPEGSVSTLKIQRTERGDSAVYLCASSSVGQGSRETQYFGPGTRLLVL.

This clone was seen only a few times. The rearrangement uses TRBV9 and TRBJ1-2; 12 positions match TRBD1. J lost 4 bases, V lost 3 bases, and 1 base had no gene match. Germline-derived CDR1 and CDR2 are SGDLS and YYNGEE. This CDR3 spans 14 amino acids. This CDR3 reads CASSGGQGAYGYTF. As DNA, the CDR3 is TGTGCCAGCAGCGGGGGACAGGGGGCCTATGGCTACACCTTC. Supplemented by reference TRBV9 and TRBJ1-2, the full variable domain reads DSGVTQTPKHLITATGQRVTLRCSPRSGDLSVYWYQQSLDQGLQFLIQYYNGEERAKGNILERFSAQQFPDLHSELNLSSLELGDSALYFCASSGGQGAYGYTFGSGTRLTVV.

The chain joins TRBV19 to TRBJ2-7; 10 bases match TRBD1. After removal of 2 bases from V and 4 bases from J, the junction contained 5 bases not matched to a gene. This CDR3 comprises 15 residues. Germline V gene sequence: CDR1 LNHDA, CDR2 SQIVND (reference sequence). The CDR3 protein is CASSIRTGGDYEQYF. The CDR3 DNA is TGTGCCAGTAGTATAAGGACAGGGGGAGATTACGAGCAGTACTTC.

The CDR3 DNA follows: TGTGCCAGCAGCGCATCAGGGTTACAAGAGACCCAGTACTTC. Translation gives CASSASGLQETQYF. V gene TRBV5-4 combines with J gene TRBJ2-5; perhaps TRBD1 as D (5 bases). Between the trimmed V and J ends, which lost 4 bases and 2 bases, there was a span of 12 bases. Germline V gene sequence: CDR1 SGHNT, CDR2 YYREEE (reference sequence). The CDR3 is made up of 14 amino acids.

This clone appeared a single time. This rearrangement joins TRBV3-1 (or the pseudogene TRBV3-2) to TRBJ2-1, with TRBD2 matching 8 bases. The CDR3 is 14 amino acids. V shed 5 bases, J shed 7 bases, and the junction held 7 bases outside the gene matches. Looked up from germline, CDR1 is LGHDT and CDR2 is YNNKEL (reference sequence). The CDR3 spells CASSDGLAQNEQFF. The CDR3 nucleotides are TGTGCCAGCAGCGACGGACTAGCCCAAAATGAGCAGTTCTTC.

This clone was seen just once. The rearrangement uses TRBV3-1 (or the pseudogene TRBV3-2) and TRBJ1-6, with 7 positions matching TRBD1. V was clipped by 3 bases and J by 3 bases; unmatched bases: 5. Germline-derived CDR1 and CDR2 are LGHDT and YNNKEL (reference sequence). The CDR3 has 16 amino acids. In DNA form, the CDR3 reads TGTGCCAGCAGCCAGGACGGACAGGTCTATAATTCACCCCTCCACTTT. Translating it yields CASSQDGQVYNSPLHF.

This chain links TRBV7-2 with TRBJ2-1, with 10 nucleotides matching TRBD2. CDR1 SGHTA and CDR2 FQGNSA come from the germline V gene. This CDR3 has 17 amino acids. V was pared by 2 bases and J by 9 bases, with 13 bases of the junction left unmatched. The CDR3 spells CASSLRPPAGGLSEQFF. In DNA form, the CDR3 reads TGTGCCAGCAGCTTACGCCCCCCAGCGGGGGGGCTCAGTGAGCAGTTCTTC.

This clone appeared once. The chain employs TRBV28 and TRBJ2-3; D possibly corresponds to TRBD2 (6 bases). The length of the CDR3 is 15 residues. Per germline, CDR1 MDHEN and CDR2 SYDVKM. V shed 6 bases and J shed 4 bases, with 17 bases lying between them. The DNA for the CDR3 is TGTGCCAGCAGCCCCCGGGACTCTAAGGCAGATACGCAGTATTTT. Protein: CASSPRDSKADTQYF.

CDR3 region: CASSSRAGFYNEQFF. The DNA for the CDR3 is TGTGCCAGCAGCTCTCGGGCGGGGTTTTACAATGAGCAGTTCTTC. This rearrangement joins TRBV3-1 (or the pseudogene TRBV3-2) to TRBJ2-1, with D possibly matching TRBD2 (6 bases). V was clipped by 5 bases and J by 4 bases, with 15 bases between them. CDR1 LGHDT and CDR2 YNNKEL come from the germline V gene (reference sequence). There are 15 residues in the CDR3.

The chain is built from TRBV5-1 and TRBJ2-3, with 10 bases lining up with TRBD2. The length of the CDR3 is 18 residues. The V and J ends lost 2 bases and 2 bases, in that order; junction bases with no gene match: 11. Germline CDR1 reads SGHRS; CDR2 reads YFSETQ. The CDR3 loop is CASSFRPTSGADTDTQYF. CDR3 nucleotide sequence: TGCGCCAGCAGCTTTCGGCCTACTAGCGGGGCTGACACAGATACGCAGTATTTT.

In nucleotides, the CDR3 is TGCGCCAGCAGCTCCGCGGCCGCAAATGAGCAGTTCTTC. Its protein product is CASSSAAANEQFF. This chain joins TRBV5-1 and TRBJ2-1; D not resolved. This CDR3 spans 13 amino acids. V lost 3 bases and J lost 7, with 11 bases in between. CDR1 is SGHRS and CDR2 is YFSETQ in the germline V gene.

The chain has TRBV4-1 and TRBJ2-3; TRBD2 aligns across 9 bases. After removal of 2 bases from V and 3 bases from J, the junction contained 6 bases not matched to a gene. Germline CDR1 reads MGHRA; CDR2 reads YSYEKL. The CDR3 has 16 residues. The CDR3 DNA follows: TGCGCCAGCAGCCAAAGGGCGGGGGGGCAGACAGATACGCAGTATTTT. It specifies CASSQRAGGQTDTQYF.

This rearrangement joins TRBV3-1 (or the pseudogene TRBV3-2) to TRBJ1-1, with D perhaps TRBD1 (5 bases). The CDR3 is 14 residues long. Deletions cut 0 bases from V and 4 bases from J, with 9 bases between. Germline CDR1 and CDR2: LGHDT and YNNKEL (reference sequence). The CDR3 region is CASSQDWGGTEAFF. In DNA form, the CDR3 reads TGTGCCAGCAGCCAAGATTGGGGGGGCACTGAAGCTTTCTTT.

This clone is a singleton in its sample. This chain connects TRBV9 to TRBJ1-1; D uncertain. Trimming removed 1 base from V and 0 bases from J, with 10 bases in between. CDR3 size: 15 residues. In germline, CDR1 is SGDLS, CDR2 YYNGEE. CDR3 bases: TGTGCCAGCAGCGTATCTTATTCCCTGAACACTGAAGCTTTCTTT. The encoded protein is CASSVSYSLNTEAFF.

The chain employs TRBV29-1 and TRBJ2-1; a possible D gene is TRBD2 (5 bases). The CDR3 is 15 residues long. Germline loops: CDR1 SQVTM, CDR2 ANQGSEA. V gave up 2 bases and J gave up 0 bases, with 11 bases separating them. This chain's CDR3 is CSVETSSSSYNEQFF. The DNA for the CDR3 is TGCAGCGTTGAAACCTCTAGCAGCTCCTACAATGAGCAGTTCTTC.

The chain employs TRBV4-1 and TRBJ1-5; tentative D call: TRBD1 (6 bases). The germline V gene has CDR1 MGHRA and CDR2 YSYEKL. This CDR3 contains 17 residues. The V end was cut by 0 bases, the J end by 3 bases, with 15 bases between. The CDR3 nucleotides are TGCGCCAGCAGCCAAGACGAACGCCAGGGGCTCAATCAGCCCCAGCATTTT. Protein sequence: CASSQDERQGLNQPQHF.

This chain joins TRBV3-1 (or the pseudogene TRBV3-2) and TRBJ2-7; TRBD2 is a possible D gene (6 bases). This CDR3 has 15 residues. V was shortened by 0 bases and J by 9 bases, with 18 bases between the two germline ends. Germline V gives CDR1 LGHDT, CDR2 YNNKEL (reference sequence). CDR3 sequence: CASSQDRVADQRQYF. CDR3 coding DNA: TGTGCCAGCAGCCAAGATAGGGTAGCGGACCAAAGGCAGTACTTC.

In its sample, this clone was seen a few times. The rearrangement links TRBV6-5 to TRBJ2-7, with TRBD1 as a possible D gene (6 bases). CDR1 and CDR2 from the germline V gene are MNHEY and SVGAGI. Trimming stripped 4 bases from V and 2 bases from J, with 12 bases between. The CDR3 has 14 residues. In DNA form, the CDR3 reads TGTGCCAGCAGTTTGGGACACGACACCTACGAGCAGTACTTC. It encodes CASSLGHDTYEQYF.

V gene TRBV2 combines with J gene TRBJ1-2; D remains ambiguous. There are 12 residues in the CDR3. V dropped 4 bases and J dropped 4 bases, with 7 bases sitting between them. CDR1 is SNHLY, CDR2 FYNNEI, per germline. CDR3 in amino acids: CASSVEGYGYTF. CDR3 sequence (DNA): TGTGCCAGCAGTGTCGAGGGCTATGGCTACACCTTC.

The gene calls are TRBV10-3 and TRBJ2-7, with D unresolved. The CDR3 contains 14 residues. The germline V gene has CDR1 ENHRY and CDR2 SYGVKD. Trimming stripped 8 bases from V and 0 bases from J, with 14 bases between. The CDR3 nucleotides are TGTGCCATCTCTTACTCCGGGTCCTCCTACGAGCAGTACTTC. Protein: CAISYSGSSYEQYF.

V is TRBV7-2 and J is TRBJ1-2; D gene ambiguous. CDR3 length: 15 residues. Germline CDR1 reads SGHTA; CDR2 reads FQGNSA. The V end was cut by 0 bases, the J end by 7 bases, with 15 bases between. CDR3 bases: TGTGCCAGCAGCTTAGCGGAGAGGTTCCCCTCTGGCTACACCTTC. Translated: CASSLAERFPSGYTF.

The chain links TRBV7-3 to TRBJ2-1; 10 bases line up with TRBD1. Germline CDR1 and CDR2: SGHTA and FQGTGA. Trimming at V came to 5 bases and at J to 15 bases, leaving 19 bases not matched to a gene. CDR3 length: 16 residues. This CDR3 reads CASSPGTGENPKVPFF. DNA for the CDR3: TGTGCCAGCAGCCCAGGGACAGGGGAAAATCCAAAGGTCCCGTTCTTC.

This chain connects TRBV15 to TRBJ2-3, with 8 bases lining up with TRBD2. CDR1 is LNHNV and CDR2 is YYDKDF in the germline V gene (reference sequence). The CDR3 sequence is 14 residues long. V was pared by 4 bases and J by 6 bases, with 6 bases of the junction left unmatched. CDR3 coding DNA: TGTGCCACCAGCATAGACGGGGGGGCCGATACGCAGTATTTT. Translating it yields CATSIDGGADTQYF.

This clone was detected once. J is TRBJ2-1 and V is TRBV6-5; weak D call: TRBD1 (6 bases). The germline V gene has CDR1 MNHEY and CDR2 SVGAGI. With 8 bases removed from V and 0 bases from J, the gap between germline ends came to 14 bases. The length of the CDR3 is 15 residues. The CDR3 spells CASRQVSYSYNEQFF. The CDR3 nucleotides are TGTGCCAGCCGACAGGTTTCCTACTCCTACAATGAGCAGTTCTTC.